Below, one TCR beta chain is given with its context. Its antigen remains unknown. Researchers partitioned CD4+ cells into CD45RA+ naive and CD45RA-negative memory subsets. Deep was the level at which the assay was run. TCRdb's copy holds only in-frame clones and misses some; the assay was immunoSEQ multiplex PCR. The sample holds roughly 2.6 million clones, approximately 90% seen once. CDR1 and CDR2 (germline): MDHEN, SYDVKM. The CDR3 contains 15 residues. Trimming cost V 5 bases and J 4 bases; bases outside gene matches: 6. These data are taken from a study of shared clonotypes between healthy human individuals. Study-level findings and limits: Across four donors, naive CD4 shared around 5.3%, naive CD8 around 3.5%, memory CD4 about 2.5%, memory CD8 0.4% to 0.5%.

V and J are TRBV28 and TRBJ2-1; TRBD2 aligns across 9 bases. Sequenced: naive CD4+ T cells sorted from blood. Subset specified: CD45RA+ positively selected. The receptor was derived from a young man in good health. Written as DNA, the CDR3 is TGTGCCAGCAGTGTAGCGGGGGACCCTTACAATGAGCAGTTCTTC. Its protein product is CASSVAGDPYNEQFF.